This T cell receptor (beta chain) was recovered during a study of human T cells and chemical hapten exposure. Study-wide context: The variation in per-sample TCR yields arose mainly from small differences in pooled library volumes. Study results and limitations: TCRs above 1 in 1000 frequency stayed constant with DPC sensitization.

The V gene end was trimmed by 5 bases and the J gene end by 4 bases; junction bases not matched to a gene: 6. CDR1 is SGHTA, CDR2 FQGNSA, per germline. This CDR3 region has 15 residues. This clonotype showed up many times. Its antigen is unknown. Under the authors' procedure: Per sample, the median was around 100,000 TCRs, with values from approximately 25,000 to 650,000. Each CDR3 protein is one row after TCRdb ran MiXCR on the 5' RACE reads. TCRdb, rather than the study authors, made the V and J calls. This table has about 140,000 distinct CDR3 sequences, over 3.5% appearing once. Whole blood, unfractionated, served as the material for total RNA extraction.

The V gene is TRBV7-2, the J gene TRBJ2-2, with 8 bases aligning to TRBD2. The receptor comes from a female donor in good health. CDR3 in amino acids: CASSPGGAPTGELFF. CDR3 sequence (DNA): TGTGCCAGCAGCCCCGGGGGGGCCCCCACCGGGGAGCTGTTTTTT.